Below are 24 T cell receptor beta chains sequenced from a single sample in a study of blood T cells in healthy people across ages. The authors ran a second PCR of roughly 6 to 12 cycles using a sample-barcoded 5' primer and a J-beta primer mix. TCRdb used MiXCR to reprocess the 5' RACE reads, holding one entry per CDR3 protein. This sample has approximately 1,700,000 distinct CDR3 sequences, with more than 35% found just once. Material: blood. These receptors came from a human donor in good health.

This clonotype was recorded once. The junction and the germline gene differ at one end; a read error may be behind it. The V gene is TRBV24-1, the J gene TRBJ1-1; D not certain. Per germline, CDR1 KGHDR and CDR2 SFDVKD. The CDR3 sequence is 16 residues long. CDR3 amino acids: CAASDSSAGGRAEAFF. CDR3 coding DNA: TGTGCCGCCAGTGATTCATCGGCGGGAGGGAGGGCTGAAGCTTTCTTT.

This clonotype turned up a few times. V gene TRBV7-3 combines with J gene TRBJ2-1, with no clear D. This CDR3 has 16 residues. Germline lookup yields CDR1 SGHTA and CDR2 FQGTGA. Trimming pared 2 bases from V and 1 base from J, leaving 12 bases between. The CDR3 coding sequence is TGTGCCAGCAGCTTACCTTTAGCAGCTTCCTACAATGAGCAGTTCTTC. This encodes CASSLPLAASYNEQFF. Full variable domain (rest looked up from reference TRBV7-3 and TRBJ2-1): GAGVSQTPSNKVTEKGKYVELRCDPISGHTALYWYRQSLGQGPEFLIYFQGTGAADDSGLPNDRFFAVRPEGSVSTLKIQRTERGDSAVYLCASSLPLAASYNEQFFGPGTRLTVL.

The sample holds a few counts of this clonotype. The V and J genes are TRBV9 and TRBJ1-4; no reliable D call. CDR3 length: 15 amino acids. The V end was cut by 0 bases, the J end by 6 bases, with 12 bases between. The germline gives CDR1 SGDLS, CDR2 YYNGEE. As DNA, the CDR3 is TGTGCCAGCAGCGTAGGGTCAGGACCCGATGAAAAACTGTTTTTT. Protein: CASSVGSGPDEKLFF.

The V call is TRBV12-3 or TRBV12-4, the J call TRBJ1-2; the match to TRBD1 covers 7 bases. V lost 7 bases, J lost 4 bases, and 6 bases stayed unmatched. The CDR3 totals 13 residues. As DNA, the CDR3 is TGTGCCAGCAATTACCGGGACAGCTATGGCTACACCTTC. It specifies CASNYRDSYGYTF.

This clonotype was seen ten or more times. The genes are TRBV4-3 and TRBJ1-1, with D unresolved. The V gene lost 0 bases and the J gene lost 2 bases, with 4 bases spanning the gap. In germline, CDR1 is LGHNA, CDR2 YSLEER. This CDR3 has 13 amino acids. The CDR3 nucleotides read TGCGCCAGCAGCCAAGACAGCAACACTGAAGCTTTCTTT. This translates into CASSQDSNTEAFF.

The V gene is TRBV7-2, the J gene TRBJ2-7, with TRBD1 matching over 8 bases. This CDR3 region has 15 residues. Trimming at V came to 5 bases and at J to 4 bases, leaving 10 bases not matched to a gene. Germline CDR1 is SGHTA and CDR2 is FQGNSA. CDR3 sequence (DNA): TGTGCCAGCAGCGTGCAGACAGGGGAATTATACGAGCAGTACTTC. This gives the protein CASSVQTGELYEQYF.

The rearrangement joins TRBV5-1 to TRBJ2-7, with 9 bases identical to TRBD1. With 4 bases clipped from V and 6 bases from J, the junction kept 8 bases outside the gene matches. There are 14 residues in the CDR3. Germline V gene sequence: CDR1 SGHRS, CDR2 YFSETQ. This chain's CDR3 is CASSHPDRGVEQYF. CDR3 DNA: TGCGCCAGCAGCCACCCAGACAGGGGGGTCGAGCAGTACTTC.

The rearrangement uses TRBV3-1 and TRBJ2-5; D is ambiguous. The CDR3 runs 12 residues. Germline CDR1 is LGHDT and CDR2 is YNNKEL (reference sequence). Trimming stripped 1 base from V and 7 bases from J, with 7 bases between. For the CDR3, the DNA is TGTGCCAGCAGCCAAGCGGCGAGGACCCAGTACTTC. Its protein is CASSQAARTQYF.

This chain uses TRBV11-1 with TRBJ2-7; the D gene is possibly TRBD1 (6 bases). Germline CDR1 SGHAT, CDR2 FQDESV (reference sequence). Trimming removed 4 bases from V and 2 bases from J, with 21 bases in between. The CDR3 has 17 amino acids. Here the CDR3 reads CASSSTLNRATTYEQYF. DNA of the CDR3: TGTGCCAGCAGCTCCACGCTTAACAGGGCCACAACCTACGAGCAGTACTTC.

The table lists this clonotype with a few counts. The V and J genes are TRBV7-9 and TRBJ2-1; TRBD2 matches 9 bases. Unmatched junction bases numbered 6, after V lost 5 bases and J lost 7 bases. The CDR3 totals 14 residues. The germline V gene encodes CDR1 SEHNR and CDR2 FQNEAQ (reference sequence). The CDR3 DNA reads TGTGCCAGCAGCCAATTAGCGGGGGCGAATGAGCAGTTCTTC. Its translation: CASSQLAGANEQFF.

A few counts support this clonotype. V is TRBV7-8 and J is TRBJ2-1; D tentatively fits TRBD1 or TRBD2 (5 bases each). Trimming took off 1 base at V and 7 bases at J, with 17 bases between the two ends. The CDR3 loop spans 16 amino acids. The V gene's germline CDR1 is SGHVS and CDR2 FQNEAQ. Here the CDR3 reads CASSLVRGGFSNEQFF. The DNA of the CDR3 is TGTGCCAGCAGCTTAGTTCGGGGCGGATTCAGTAATGAGCAGTTCTTC.

This clonotype showed up just a few times. The chain employs TRBV28 and TRBJ1-2, with 9 bases lining up with TRBD1. Germline V gives CDR1 MDHEN, CDR2 SYDVKM. Trimming at V came to 7 bases and at J to 4 bases, leaving 13 bases not matched to a gene. This CDR3 spans 16 amino acids. As DNA, the CDR3 is TGTGCCAGCACCATTCGTACAGGGGGCGCAAGCTATGGCTACACCTTC. Its translation is CASTIRTGGASYGYTF.

The chain has TRBV7-2 and TRBJ2-4, with D perhaps TRBD1 (5 bases). This CDR3 is built from 12 residues. Germline CDR1 reads SGHTA; CDR2 reads FQGNSA. The V end was cut by 5 bases, the J end by 6 bases, with 8 bases between. CDR3 region: CASSPDRNIQYF. Written as DNA, the CDR3 is TGTGCCAGCAGCCCAGACAGAAACATTCAGTACTTC.

The chain has TRBV11-2 and TRBJ2-1; 13 positions agree with TRBD2. The CDR3 spans 14 residues. Germline V lookup: CDR1 SGHAT, CDR2 FQNNGV. V shed 4 bases, J shed 15 bases, and the junction held 9 bases outside the gene matches. The CDR3 DNA reads TGTGCCAGCAGCTCGGGGACTAGCGGGGACACGGGGTTCTTC. Its translation is CASSSGTSGDTGFF.

This clonotype has just a few counts. The chain uses TRBV5-6 and TRBJ2-4; 9 nucleotides match TRBD1. J was trimmed by 5 bases and V by 3 bases; bases with no gene match: 6. This CDR3 contains 15 residues. Per germline, CDR1 SGHDT and CDR2 YYEEEE. In nucleotides, the CDR3 is TGTGCCAGCAGCTCACAGGGGGCTTGGGAAAACATTCAGTACTTC. Protein: CASSSQGAWENIQYF.

The chain employs TRBV4-3 and TRBJ1-2, with 11 bases fitting TRBD1. There are 16 residues in the CDR3. Germline V gene sequence: CDR1 LGHNA, CDR2 YSLEER. With V trimmed by 0 bases and J by 2 bases, 2 bases remained unmatched. Here the CDR3 reads CASSQDGQGANYGYTF. In nucleotides, the CDR3 is TGCGCCAGCAGCCAAGATGGACAGGGGGCGAACTATGGCTACACCTTC.

V usage is TRBV5-1 and J usage is TRBJ1-1; D call uncertain. V lost 1 base to trimming and J lost 1 base, with 11 bases between them. CDR1 and CDR2 (germline): SGHRS, YFSETQ. The CDR3 is 15 residues long. CDR3 protein: CASSLMREANTEAFF. As DNA, the CDR3 is TGCGCCAGCAGCTTGATGAGGGAGGCGAACACTGAAGCTTTCTTT. The entire variable domain, with the rest obtained from reference TRBV5-1 and TRBJ1-1, is as follows: KAGVTQTPRYLIKTRGQQVTLSCSPISGHRSVSWYQQTPGQGLQFLFEYFSETQRNKGNFPGRFSGRQFSNSRSEMNVSTLELGDSALYLCASSLMREANTEAFFGQGTRLTVV.

The gene calls are TRBV6-1 and TRBJ2-4, with D hard to call. V was pared by 6 bases and J by 7 bases, with 13 bases between. Germline V gene sequence: CDR1 MNHNS, CDR2 SASEGT. CDR3 length: 13 residues. The CDR3 DNA is TGTGCCAGCAGCGAGTACAGCGTGAACATTCAGTACTTC. This codes for CASSEYSVNIQYF.

This clonotype was counted many times. The genes are TRBV6-1 and TRBJ2-1, with 10 bases fitting TRBD2. Looked up from germline, CDR1 is MNHNS and CDR2 is SASEGT. The CDR3 has 15 residues. After removal of 1 base from V and 7 bases from J, the junction contained 4 bases not matched to a gene. The CDR3 reads CASSEDSGGINEQFF. As DNA, the CDR3 is TGTGCCAGCAGTGAAGATAGCGGGGGGATTAATGAGCAGTTCTTC.

This chain links TRBV2 with TRBJ1-5; possible D gene TRBD1, 6 bases. The CDR3 runs 15 residues. V was trimmed by 6 bases and J by 0 bases, leaving 12 bases between them. Germline CDR1 reads SNHLY; CDR2 reads FYNNEI. This CDR3 is CASRGQTYSNQPQHF. CDR3 nucleotide sequence: TGTGCCAGCAGAGGACAGACTTATAGCAATCAGCCCCAGCATTTT.

This clonotype has just a few counts. The gene calls are TRBV20-1 and TRBJ2-5; 8 bases agree with TRBD1. This CDR3 comprises 13 residues. CDR1 and CDR2 from the germline V gene are DFQATT and SNEGSKA (reference sequence). The CDR3 DNA sequence: TGCAGCGCACAGGGGGACTCCCAAGAGACCCAGTACTTC. This sequence encodes CSAQGDSQETQYF.

The table lists this clonotype with a count of one. The chain couples TRBV20-1 to TRBJ2-1; 11 bases agree with TRBD2. V trimming: 3 bases; J trimming: 5 bases; junction bases outside the gene matches: 6. Germline V CDR1 and CDR2: DFQATT, SNEGSKA (reference sequence). The CDR3 totals 15 residues. The CDR3 DNA reads as TGCAGTGCTAGTAGCGTGACTAGCGGGAACAATGAGCAGTTCTTC. It is translated as CSASSVTSGNNEQFF.

This clonotype occurred a few times. The chain's CDR3 is CSGTSGGEETQYF. Here the CDR3 DNA reads TGCAGCGGAACTAGCGGGGGGGAAGAGACCCAGTACTTC. The chain joins TRBV20-1 to TRBJ2-5; 13 bases align to TRBD2. This CDR3 spans 13 amino acids. The germline V gene encodes CDR1 DFQATT and CDR2 SNEGSKA (reference sequence).

This clonotype was counted a single time. This chain links TRBV29-1 with TRBJ1-2, with 11 bases identical to TRBD1. This CDR3 has 12 residues. Germline CDR1 is SQVTM and CDR2 is ANQGSEA. Germline trimming cut 7 bases from V and 6 bases from J; bases unmatched to any gene: 4. CDR3: CSGGQGANGYTF. CDR3 nucleotide sequence: TGCAGCGGAGGACAGGGGGCGAATGGCTACACCTTC.